This T cell receptor (beta chain) came from a study of lymphopenia after photon versus proton radiotherapy. Deletions cut 3 bases from V and 3 bases from J, with 12 bases between. The germline CDR1 and CDR2 sequences are LNHDA and SQIVND (reference sequence). The CDR3 contains 14 residues. Repertoires were generated with immunoSEQ multiplex PCR, while TCRdb's copy carries only in-frame clones and drops some. The data show some 27,000 clones, approximately 87% seen once. General study findings and limits: Better survival with proton therapy was suggested as possible, not demonstrated.

For this clone: Its specificity is not known.

The sequence derives from an older woman with cholangiocarcinoma. Some clones in this sample may be carry-over from other donors' samples. The source was peripheral blood, collected from a patient treated with proton-based radiotherapy. The V and J genes are TRBV19 and TRBJ2-7; D possibly matches TRBD1 or TRBD2 (5 bases each). CDR3: CASSIGTASYEQYF. CDR3 in DNA: TGTGCCAGTAGTATTGGGACGGCCAGCTACGAGCAGTACTTC.